Included here is one TCR beta chain sequence, with context. Authors' methods: Using reference gene primer amplification, nucleated cell counts were estimated. Sequencing used immunoSEQ multiplex PCR; TCRdb keeps in-frame clones, though not all of them. That table furnishes V, J and clone size, whereas the DNA furnished D and trimming. The sample holds over 150,000 clones; 84% are singletons and the top ten take roughly 15%. The record originates from a study of blood T cell repertoires in COVID-19. About the study: Material from acute and convalescent COVID-19 was sourced from the United States, Italy and Spain. The cDNA or gDNA used as material had been derived from T cells, B-cell-depleted T cells, or PBMCs.

The sequence came from a man between 18 and 29 years old with active or convalescent COVID-19. Sample: peripheral blood.

The CDR3 region is CASSITGSTDTQYF. As DNA, the CDR3 is TGTGCCAGTAGTATTACAGGGAGCACAGATACGCAGTATTTT. The chain links TRBV19 to TRBJ2-3; weak D call: TRBD1 (6 bases). V was cut by 3 bases and J by 0 bases, with 7 bases left in between. The CDR3 consists of 14 residues. Germline CDR1 LNHDA, CDR2 SQIVND (reference sequence).